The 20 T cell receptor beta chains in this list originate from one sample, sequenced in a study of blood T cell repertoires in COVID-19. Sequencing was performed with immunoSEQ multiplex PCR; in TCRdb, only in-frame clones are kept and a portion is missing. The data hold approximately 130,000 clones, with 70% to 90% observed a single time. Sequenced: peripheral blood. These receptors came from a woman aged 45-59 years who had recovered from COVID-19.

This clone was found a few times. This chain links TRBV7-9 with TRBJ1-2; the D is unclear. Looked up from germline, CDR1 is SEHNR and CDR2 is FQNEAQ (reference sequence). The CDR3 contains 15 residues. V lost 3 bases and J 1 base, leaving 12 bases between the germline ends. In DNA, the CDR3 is TGTGCCAGCAGCTTTGGGAGGGTTGGTAACTATGGCTACACCTTC. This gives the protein CASSFGRVGNYGYTF.

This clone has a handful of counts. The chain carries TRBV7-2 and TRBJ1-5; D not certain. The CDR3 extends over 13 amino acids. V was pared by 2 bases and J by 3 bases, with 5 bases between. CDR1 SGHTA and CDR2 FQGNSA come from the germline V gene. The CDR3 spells CASSLRHNQPQHF. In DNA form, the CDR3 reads TGTGCCAGCAGCTTACGACACAATCAGCCCCAGCATTTT.

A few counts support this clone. CDR3 loop: CASSQGRGSSYNEQFF. The DNA for the CDR3 is TGTGCCAGCAGCCAAGGGCGGGGGAGCTCCTACAATGAGCAGTTCTTC. V gene TRBV3-1 (or the pseudogene TRBV3-2) combines with J gene TRBJ2-1; 7 bases fit TRBD2. With V trimmed by 1 base and J by 0 bases, 3 bases remained unmatched. The CDR3 consists of 16 residues. Per the germline V gene, CDR1 is LGHDT and CDR2 is YNNKEL (reference sequence).

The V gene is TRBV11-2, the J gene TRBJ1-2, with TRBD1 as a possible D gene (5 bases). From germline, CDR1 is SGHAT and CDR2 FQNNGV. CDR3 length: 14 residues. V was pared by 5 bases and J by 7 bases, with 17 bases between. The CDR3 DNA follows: TGTGCCAGCAGCCGAATGGGGAGGGGCCGTGGCTACACCTTC. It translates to CASSRMGRGRGYTF.

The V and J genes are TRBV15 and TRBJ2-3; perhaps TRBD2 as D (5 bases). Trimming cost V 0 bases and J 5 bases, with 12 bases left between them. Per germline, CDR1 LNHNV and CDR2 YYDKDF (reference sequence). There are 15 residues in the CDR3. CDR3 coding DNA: TGTGCCACCAGCAGAGATTGGGAGTTAAGAGATACGCAGTATTTT. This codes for CATSRDWELRDTQYF.

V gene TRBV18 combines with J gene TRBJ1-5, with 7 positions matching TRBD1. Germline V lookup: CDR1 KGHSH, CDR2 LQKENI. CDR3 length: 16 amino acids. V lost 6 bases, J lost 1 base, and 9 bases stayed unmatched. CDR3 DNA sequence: TGTGCCAGCTCCGAGGGGGCAGGGAAAAGCAATCAGCCCCAGCATTTT. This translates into CASSEGAGKSNQPQHF.

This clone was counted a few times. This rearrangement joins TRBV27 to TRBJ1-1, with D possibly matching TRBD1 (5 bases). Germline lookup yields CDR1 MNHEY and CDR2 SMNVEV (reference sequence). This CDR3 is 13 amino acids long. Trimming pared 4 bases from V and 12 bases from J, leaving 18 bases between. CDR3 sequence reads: CASSSLDSALSFF. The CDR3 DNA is TGTGCCAGCAGTTCTTTAGACAGCGCTCTTTCTTTCTTT.

The CDR3 bases are TGCAGTGCTAGAGCCAGGGCCAGAGCTTTCTTT. Protein product: CSARARARAFF. The chain carries TRBV20-1 and TRBJ1-1; TRBD1 is a possible D gene (5 bases). V lost 1 base to trimming and J lost 10 bases, with 10 bases between them. The CDR3 runs to 11 residues. CDR1 DFQATT and CDR2 SNEGSKA come from the germline V gene (reference sequence).

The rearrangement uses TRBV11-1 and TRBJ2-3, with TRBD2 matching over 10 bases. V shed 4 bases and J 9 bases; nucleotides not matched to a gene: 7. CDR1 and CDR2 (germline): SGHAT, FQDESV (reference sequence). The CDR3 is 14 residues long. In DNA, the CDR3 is TGTGCCAGCAGCTGGAGAGCGGGGGGGAGGACGCAGTATTTT. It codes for CASSWRAGGRTQYF. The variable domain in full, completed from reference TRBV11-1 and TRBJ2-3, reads EAEVAQSPRYKITEKSQAVAFWCDPISGHATLYWYRQILGQGPELLVQFQDESVVDDSQLPKDRFSAERLKGVDSTLKIQPAELGDSAMYLCASSWRAGGRTQYFGPGTRLTVL.

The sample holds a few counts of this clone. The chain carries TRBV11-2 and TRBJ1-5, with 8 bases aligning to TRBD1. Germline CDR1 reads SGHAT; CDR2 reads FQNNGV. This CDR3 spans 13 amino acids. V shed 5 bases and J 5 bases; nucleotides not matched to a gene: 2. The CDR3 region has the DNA TGTGCCAGCAGCGCGACAGGGGATCAGCCCCAGCATTTT. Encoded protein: CASSATGDQPQHF.

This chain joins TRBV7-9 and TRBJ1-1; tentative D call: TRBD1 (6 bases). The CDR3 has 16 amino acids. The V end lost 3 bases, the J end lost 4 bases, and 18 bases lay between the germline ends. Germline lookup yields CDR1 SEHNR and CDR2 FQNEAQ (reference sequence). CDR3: CASSFLTGLYSTEAFF. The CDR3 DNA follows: TGTGCCAGCAGCTTTCTCACAGGGTTGTACTCCACTGAAGCTTTCTTT.

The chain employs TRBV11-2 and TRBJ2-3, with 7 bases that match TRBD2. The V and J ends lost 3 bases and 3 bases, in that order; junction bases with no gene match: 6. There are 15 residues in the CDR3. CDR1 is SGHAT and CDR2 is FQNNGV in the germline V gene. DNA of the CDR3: TGTGCCAGCAGCTTGACGAGGCGGGGGACAGATACGCAGTATTTT. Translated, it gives CASSLTRRGTDTQYF.

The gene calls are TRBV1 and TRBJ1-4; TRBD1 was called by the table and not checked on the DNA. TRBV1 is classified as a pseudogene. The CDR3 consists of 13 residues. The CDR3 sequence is CTSGRTGFEKLFF. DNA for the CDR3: TGCACCAGCGGACGGACAGGGTTTGAAAAACTGTTTTTT.

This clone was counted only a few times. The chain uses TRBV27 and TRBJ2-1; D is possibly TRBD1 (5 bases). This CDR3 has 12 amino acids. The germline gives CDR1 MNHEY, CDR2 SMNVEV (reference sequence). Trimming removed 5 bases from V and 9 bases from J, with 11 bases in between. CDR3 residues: CASSRQGSEQFF. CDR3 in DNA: TGTGCCAGCAGTCGCCAGGGAAGTGAGCAGTTCTTC.

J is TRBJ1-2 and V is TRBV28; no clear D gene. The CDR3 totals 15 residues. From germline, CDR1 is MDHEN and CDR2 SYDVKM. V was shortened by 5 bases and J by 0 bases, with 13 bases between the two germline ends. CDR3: CASSHYRGTNYGYTF. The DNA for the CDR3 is TGTGCCAGCAGTCATTACCGGGGTACTAACTATGGCTACACCTTC.

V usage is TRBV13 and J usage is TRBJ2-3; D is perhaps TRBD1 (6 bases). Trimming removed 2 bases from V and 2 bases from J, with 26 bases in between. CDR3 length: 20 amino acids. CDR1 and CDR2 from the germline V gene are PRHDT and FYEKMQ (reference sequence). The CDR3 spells CASSLNKQGSLSSYTDTQYF. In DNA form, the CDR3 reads TGTGCCAGCAGCTTAAACAAACAGGGCAGTTTATCAAGTTACACAGATACGCAGTATTTT.

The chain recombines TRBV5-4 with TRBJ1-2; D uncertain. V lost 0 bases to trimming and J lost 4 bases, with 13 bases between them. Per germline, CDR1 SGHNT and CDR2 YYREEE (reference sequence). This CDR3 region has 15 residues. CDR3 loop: CASSLAGVTSYGYTF. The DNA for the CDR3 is TGTGCCAGCAGCTTGGCCGGGGTAACGAGCTATGGCTACACCTTC.

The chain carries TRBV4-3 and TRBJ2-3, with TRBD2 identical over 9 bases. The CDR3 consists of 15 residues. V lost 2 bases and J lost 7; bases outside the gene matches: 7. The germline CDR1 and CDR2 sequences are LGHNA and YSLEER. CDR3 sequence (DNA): TGCGCCAGCAGCCAATTTAGCGGGAGTTTTAATACGCAGTATTTT. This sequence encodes CASSQFSGSFNTQYF.

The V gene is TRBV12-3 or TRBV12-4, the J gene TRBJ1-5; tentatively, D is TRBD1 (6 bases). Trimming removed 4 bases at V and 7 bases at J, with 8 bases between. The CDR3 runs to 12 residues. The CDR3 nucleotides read TGTGCCAGCAGTTCCGACAGGCAGCCCCAGCATTTT. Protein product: CASSSDRQPQHF.

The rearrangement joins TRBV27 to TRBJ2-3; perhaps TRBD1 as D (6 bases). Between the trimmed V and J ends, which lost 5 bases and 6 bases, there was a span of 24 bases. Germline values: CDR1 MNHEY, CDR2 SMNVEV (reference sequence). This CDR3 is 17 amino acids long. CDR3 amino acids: CASSERPLGTRGDTQYF. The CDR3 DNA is TGTGCCAGCAGTGAAAGACCTTTAGGGACAAGGGGGGATACGCAGTATTTT.